Each of the 28 T cell receptor beta chains below was sequenced from the same sample in a study of shared clonotypes between healthy human individuals. TCRdb's table, derived via immunoSEQ multiplex PCR, lists solely in-frame clones and lacks some. Found here are some 2,000,000 clones, roughly 94% of them singletons; the top ten hold 0.1% to 0.15%. Sequenced: naive CD4+ T cells sorted from blood. Subset in this sample: CD45RA+ positively selected. The receptors stem from a man aged 18 to 35 in good health.

Remarks on this clone: The junction shows a germline mismatch at one end, possibly a read error. This chain links TRBV30 with TRBJ2-2, with D tentatively TRBD2 (6 bases). Germline V gives CDR1 GTSNPN, CDR2 SVGIG (reference sequence). The CDR3 covers 16 residues. Here the CDR3 DNA reads TGTGCCTGGACCATAGCGGAGGGTGGGAACAGCGGGGAGCTGTTTTTT. Its translation: CAWTIAEGGNSGELFF.

This clone occurred once. The chain recombines TRBV19 with TRBJ2-7; the D gene is possibly TRBD2 (5 bases). This CDR3 comprises 14 residues. V was cut by 7 bases and J by 0 bases, with 13 bases left in between. CDR1 is LNHDA and CDR2 is SQIVND in the germline V gene (reference sequence). The CDR3 sequence: CASKRAVYSYEQYF. DNA of the CDR3: TGTGCCAGTAAGAGGGCAGTTTACTCCTACGAGCAGTACTTC.

This clone is a singleton in its sample. This chain's CDR3 is CASSDLEGSPLHF. The CDR3 coding sequence is TGTGCCAGCAGTGATTTAGAGGGTTCACCCCTCCACTTT. The J gene is TRBJ1-6, the V gene TRBV2; D not certain. Germline V gene sequence: CDR1 SNHLY, CDR2 FYNNEI. The CDR3 extends over 13 amino acids. V was pared by 3 bases and J by 9 bases, with 9 bases between.

The chain carries TRBV7-3 and TRBJ2-1, with 9 bases identical to TRBD1. J lost 3 bases, V lost 5 bases, and 5 bases had no gene match. CDR1 and CDR2 (germline): SGHTA, FQGTGA. This CDR3 has 15 amino acids. The CDR3 loop reads CASSTGQGGYNEQFF. For the CDR3, the DNA is TGTGCCAGCAGCACGGGACAGGGTGGCTACAATGAGCAGTTCTTC.

The chain carries TRBV18 and TRBJ1-4; the match to TRBD1 covers 7 bases. The CDR3 runs to 17 residues. After removal of 6 bases from V and 0 bases from J, the junction contained 10 bases not matched to a gene. Germline V CDR1 and CDR2: KGHSH, LQKENI. The CDR3 spells CASSAVGTVATNEKLFF. The CDR3 region has the DNA TGTGCCAGCTCCGCCGTAGGGACAGTTGCAACTAATGAAAAACTGTTTTTT.

With regard to this clone: Other DNA variants within this sample encode the same CDR3. The chain employs TRBV6-5 and TRBJ2-2; D is ambiguous. CDR3 size: 14 residues. Germline assignment: CDR1 MNHEY and CDR2 SVGAGI. V lost 6 bases to trimming and J lost 0 bases, with 8 bases between them. The CDR3 is CASSRTPNTGELFF. The CDR3 DNA follows: TGTGCCAGCAGCCGAACCCCGAACACCGGGGAGCTGTTTTTT.

This chain connects TRBV11-2 to TRBJ1-2, with D maybe TRBD1 (5 bases). There are 16 residues in the CDR3. Germline CDR1 reads SGHAT; CDR2 reads FQNNGV. V was pared by 5 bases and J by 4 bases, with 20 bases between. Written as DNA, the CDR3 is TGTGCCAGCAGCCCAGTCGGGGGGGTCTCCTCCTATGGCTACACCTTC. Residues: CASSPVGGVSSYGYTF.

This rearrangement joins TRBV11-2 to TRBJ1-1, with D unclear. The CDR3 length is 13 residues. The germline V gene has CDR1 SGHAT and CDR2 FQNNGV. The V end lost 4 bases, the J end lost 7 bases, and 13 bases lay between the germline ends. This CDR3 is CASSSRQEGEAFF. In DNA form, the CDR3 reads TGTGCCAGCAGCTCGAGACAAGAAGGTGAAGCTTTCTTT.

This clone has just a few counts. The rearrangement links TRBV4-2 to TRBJ1-6; D might be TRBD1 (5 bases). Per the germline V gene, CDR1 is LGHNA and CDR2 is YNFKEQ. This CDR3 is 17 amino acids long. V lost 0 bases, J lost 14 bases, and 23 bases lay in between. CDR3 in amino acids: CASSQDSEGASPGALHF. The CDR3 region has the DNA TGTGCCAGCAGCCAAGATTCGGAGGGCGCCTCCCCGGGGGCCCTCCACTTT.

This clone was seen a single time. The rearrangement joins TRBV7-3 to TRBJ2-1; either TRBD1 or TRBD2 may supply D (5 bases each). Germline V lookup: CDR1 SGHTA, CDR2 FQGTGA. Trimming cost V 6 bases and J 2 bases, with 11 bases left between them. There are 14 residues in the CDR3. The CDR3 sequence is CASSRSGPYNEQFF. The CDR3 DNA follows: TGTGCCAGCAGTCGTTCGGGGCCCTACAATGAGCAGTTCTTC.

The chain combines TRBV5-5 with TRBJ2-7, with TRBD1 matching 7 bases. The CDR3 sequence is 15 residues long. The germline gives CDR1 SGHKS, CDR2 YYEKEE (reference sequence). With 6 bases clipped from V and 1 base from J, the junction kept 10 bases outside the gene matches. For the CDR3, the DNA is TGTGCCAGCAAAGCTCTACAGGGGCCTTCCTACGAGCAGTACTTC. This gives the protein CASKALQGPSYEQYF.

The V gene is TRBV7-9, the J gene TRBJ2-3; 8 nucleotides line up with TRBD1. CDR3 size: 17 residues. Germline V CDR1 and CDR2: SEHNR, FQNEAQ (reference sequence). V shed 1 base and J 3 bases; nucleotides not matched to a gene: 9. The chain's CDR3 is CASSLGVGDRGTDTQYF. The CDR3, as DNA: TGTGCCAGCAGCTTAGGCGTAGGCGACAGGGGTACAGATACGCAGTATTTT.

Concerning this clone itself: Since a much larger clone is just one base distant, this may be a read error. The CDR3: CASGQGIPGPYEQYF. The CDR3 DNA reads TGTGCCAGCGGCCAAGGGATTCCCGGTCCCTACGAGCAGTACTTC. This rearrangement joins TRBV14 to TRBJ2-7; D uncertain. CDR1 is SGHDN, CDR2 FVKESK, per germline. The CDR3 runs 15 residues.

DNA of the CDR3: TGTGCCAGCTCACTCGGACAGGGGGGGCTGAATGAGCAGTTCTTC. This encodes CASSLGQGGLNEQFF. V gene TRBV18 combines with J gene TRBJ2-1; 10 bases match TRBD1. Germline CDR1 and CDR2: KGHSH and LQKENI. This CDR3 comprises 15 residues. Germline trimming cut 4 bases from V and 7 bases from J; bases unmatched to any gene: 7. The entire variable domain, with the rest obtained from reference TRBV18 and TRBJ2-1, is as follows: NAGVMQNPRHLVRRRGQEARLRCSPMKGHSHVYWYRQLPEEGLKFMVYLQKENIIDESGMPKERFSAEFPKEGPSILRIQQVVRGDSAAYFCASSLGQGGLNEQFFGPGTRLTVL.

This clone was seen repeatedly, ten times or more. This chain joins TRBV20-1 and TRBJ2-3; D gene uncertain. Germline loops: CDR1 DFQATT, CDR2 SNEGSKA (reference sequence). The CDR3 contains 11 residues. Deletions cut 6 bases from V and 5 bases from J, with 9 bases between. DNA for the CDR3: TGCAGTGCGTCAAGTGTAGATACGCAGTATTTT. Translated, it gives CSASSVDTQYF.

The genes are TRBV5-1 and TRBJ2-1, with 9 bases lining up with TRBD2. CDR3 length: 17 residues. CDR1 and CDR2 (germline): SGHRS, YFSETQ. With V trimmed by 0 bases and J by 6 bases, 10 bases remained unmatched. CDR3 sequence reads: CASSLVGFLAGFNEQFF. Here the CDR3 DNA reads TGCGCCAGCAGCTTGGTTGGGTTCCTAGCGGGATTCAATGAGCAGTTCTTC.

The V and J genes are TRBV5-6 and TRBJ2-7, with D possibly called TRBD1 or TRBD2 (5 bases each). The germline V and J ends were trimmed by 3 bases and 5 bases, with 18 bases remaining between them. CDR1 is SGHDT and CDR2 is YYEEEE in the germline V gene. There are 15 residues in the CDR3. The CDR3 nucleotides read TGTGCCAGCAGCTGGACGGGCTCCCGGGACCACGAGCAGTACTTC. Protein sequence: CASSWTGSRDHEQYF.

This chain uses TRBV11-1 with TRBJ2-7; no clear D gene. The CDR3 contains 14 residues. Germline V gene lookup returns CDR1 SGHAT and CDR2 FQDESV (reference sequence). V was clipped by 3 bases and J by 7 bases, with 16 bases between them. For the CDR3, the DNA is TGTGCCAGCAGCTTTACGACGCGTTCCTCGGAGCAGTACTTC. Translation: CASSFTTRSSEQYF.

The chain couples TRBV7-9 to TRBJ2-2, with D maybe TRBD2 (5 bases). CDR3 length: 14 amino acids. Per the germline V gene, CDR1 is SEHNR and CDR2 is FQNEAQ (reference sequence). V dropped 4 bases and J dropped 6 bases, with 12 bases sitting between them. The CDR3 sequence: CASSSHLASGELFF. CDR3 DNA: TGTGCCAGCAGCTCACACCTAGCATCCGGGGAGCTGTTTTTT.

V is TRBV25-1 and J is TRBJ1-2, with 7 nucleotides matching TRBD1. CDR1 MGHDK and CDR2 SYGVNS come from the germline V gene. The CDR3 contains 14 residues. Trimming took 3 bases from V and 4 from J; bases not matched to a gene: 5. The CDR3 DNA follows: TGTGCCAGCAGTGACCAGGCAGGGGGCTATGGCTACACCTTC. Its protein product is CASSDQAGGYGYTF.

This chain links TRBV21-1 with TRBJ1-2. TRBV21-1 is an annotated pseudogene. The CDR3 runs to 14 residues. The CDR3 sequence: CASSKGLGEEGYTF. The CDR3 DNA is TGTGCCAGCAGCAAAGGGTTAGGAGAGGAGGGCTACACCTTC.

The chain combines TRBV5-1 with TRBJ2-1; weak D call: TRBD2 (6 bases). Germline CDR1 SGHRS, CDR2 YFSETQ. The CDR3 is 15 amino acids. Trimming stripped 1 base from V and 8 bases from J, with 16 bases between. The CDR3 nucleotides are TGCGCCAGCAGCTTGACGACTGACCGGAGGGATGAGCAGTTCTTC. Protein: CASSLTTDRRDEQFF. Full variable domain (outside the CDR3, taken from reference TRBV5-1 and TRBJ2-1): KAGVTQTPRYLIKTRGQQVTLSCSPISGHRSVSWYQQTPGQGLQFLFEYFSETQRNKGNFPGRFSGRQFSNSRSEMNVSTLELGDSALYLCASSLTTDRRDEQFFGPGTRLTVL.

The rearrangement links TRBV30 to TRBJ1-6, with TRBD1 identical over 7 bases. The CDR3 spans 14 residues. Germline assignment: CDR1 GTSNPN and CDR2 SVGIG (reference sequence). J gave up 10 bases and V 1 base, and 7 bases lay outside the gene matches. The CDR3 DNA follows: TGTGCCTGGAGTGGGCAGGGGGACTCCTCACCCCTCCACTTT. Amino acids: CAWSGQGDSSPLHF.

The chain recombines TRBV6-5 with TRBJ1-5; 7 bases are shared with TRBD1. The CDR3 has 15 amino acids. Germline V gives CDR1 MNHEY, CDR2 SVGAGI. V lost 6 bases to trimming and J lost 0 bases; unmatched junction nucleotides: 5. DNA of the CDR3: TGTGCCAGCAGCAGGACAGGTTATAGCAATCAGCCCCAGCATTTT. Amino acid sequence: CASSRTGYSNQPQHF.

About this clone itself: The identical CDR3 is also encoded by other nucleotide sequences in the sample. The chain links TRBV11-2 to TRBJ2-7; the D is unclear. V lost 4 bases, J lost 2 bases, and 6 bases lay in between. The CDR3 runs to 12 residues. Germline V gives CDR1 SGHAT, CDR2 FQNNGV. Written as DNA, the CDR3 is TGTGCCAGCAGCTCCGACCCCTACGAGCAGTACTTC. Amino acid sequence: CASSSDPYEQYF.

The chain carries TRBV5-1 and TRBJ2-5, with 7 nucleotides matching TRBD1. This CDR3 has 14 amino acids. The V gene's germline CDR1 is SGHRS and CDR2 YFSETQ. After removal of 2 bases from V and 5 bases from J, the junction contained 6 bases not matched to a gene. CDR3 sequence: CASSFDRARETQYF. The CDR3 coding sequence is TGCGCCAGCAGCTTTGACAGGGCCCGGGAGACCCAGTACTTC.

This chain uses TRBV6-6 with TRBJ1-5; 8 bases are shared with TRBD1. V shed 5 bases, J shed 4 bases, and the junction held 7 bases outside the gene matches. CDR3 length: 15 amino acids. Per the germline V gene, CDR1 is MNHNY and CDR2 is SVGAGI (reference sequence). The CDR3 coding sequence is TGTGCCAGCAGTGGCGAGACAGGGGCAAATCAGCCCCAGCATTTT. Protein sequence: CASSGETGANQPQHF.

V usage is TRBV10-3 and J usage is TRBJ2-3, with D possibly being TRBD2 (6 bases). Looked up from germline, CDR1 is ENHRY and CDR2 is SYGVKD. Trimming took 2 bases from V and 3 from J, leaving 9 bases between them. This CDR3 region has 14 residues. The CDR3 bases are TGTGCCATCAGTGAGCCGGGAGAAACAGATACGCAGTATTTT. Residues: CAISEPGETDTQYF.